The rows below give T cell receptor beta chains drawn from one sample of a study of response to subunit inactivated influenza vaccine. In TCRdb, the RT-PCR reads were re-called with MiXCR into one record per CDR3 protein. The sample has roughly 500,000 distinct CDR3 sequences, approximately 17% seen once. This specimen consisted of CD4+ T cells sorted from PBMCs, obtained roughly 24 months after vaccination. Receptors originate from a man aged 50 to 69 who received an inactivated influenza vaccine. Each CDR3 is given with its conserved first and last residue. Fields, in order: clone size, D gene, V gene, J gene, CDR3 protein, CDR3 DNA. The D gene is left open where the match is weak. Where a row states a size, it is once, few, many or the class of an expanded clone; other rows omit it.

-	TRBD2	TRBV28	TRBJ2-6	CATRRAGVAGSGANVLTF	TGTGCCACCAGAAGAGCGGGAGTCGCTGGCTCTGGGGCCAACGTCCTGACTTTC
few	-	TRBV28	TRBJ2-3	CASSLSTDSSTDTQYF	TGTGCCAGCAGTTTATCGACGGACTCTAGCACAGATACGCAGTATTTT
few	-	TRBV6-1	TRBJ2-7	CASMPLQASYEQYF	TGTGCCAGCATGCCCCTACAGGCTTCCTACGAGCAGTACTTC
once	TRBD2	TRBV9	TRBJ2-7	CASSAGLAGAGEQYF	TGTGCCAGCAGCGCGGGACTAGCGGGAGCCGGAGAGCAGTACTTC
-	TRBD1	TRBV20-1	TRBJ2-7	CSARGDRGQNYEQYF	TGCAGTGCTAGAGGCGACAGGGGCCAAAACTACGAGCAGTACTTC
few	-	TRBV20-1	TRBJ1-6	CSAVTLSYNSPLHF	TGCAGTGCGGTAACTCTCTCCTATAATTCACCCCTCCACTTT
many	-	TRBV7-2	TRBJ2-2	CASSLARTGELFF	TGTGCCAGCAGTTTGGCACGAACCGGGGAGCTGTTTTTT
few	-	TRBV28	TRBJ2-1	CASRGGQEIFNEQFF	TGTGCCAGCCGAGGAGGGCAGGAAATATTCAATGAGCAGTTCTTC
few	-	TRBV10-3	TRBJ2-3	CAIKGSTDTQYF	TGTGCCATCAAGGGCAGCACAGATACGCAGTATTTT
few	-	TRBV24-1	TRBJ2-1	CATSDLASGWQGSVNEQFF	TGTGCCACCAGTGATCTCGCTTCGGGTTGGCAGGGGAGTGTCAATGAGCAGTTCTTC
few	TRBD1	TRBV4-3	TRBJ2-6	CASSQELEWYRGRGGANVLTF	TGCGCCAGCAGCCAAGAATTAGAATGGTACAGGGGAAGAGGCGGGGCCAACGTCCTGACTTTC
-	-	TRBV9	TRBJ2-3	CASSVVWSANCTDTQYF	TGTGCCAGCAGCGTAGTCTGGAGCGCGAACTGCACAGATACGCAGTATTTT
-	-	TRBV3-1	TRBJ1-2	CASSQGTNLAGYTF	TGTGCCAGCAGCCAAGGGACAAATTTGGCTGGCTACACCTTC
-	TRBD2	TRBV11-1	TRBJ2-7	CASSSHPRPGLATYEQYF	TGTGCCAGCAGCTCCCACCCCCGGCCGGGACTAGCGACCTACGAGCAGTACTTC
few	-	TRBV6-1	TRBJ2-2	CASRQRGGDTGELFF	TGTGCCAGCAGGCAACGTGGCGGGGACACCGGGGAGCTGTTTTTT
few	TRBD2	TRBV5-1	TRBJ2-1	CASSSGLASHNEQFF	TGCGCCAGCAGCTCTGGACTAGCTTCCCACAATGAGCAGTTCTTC
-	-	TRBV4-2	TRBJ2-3	CASSQGFLGTDTQYF	TGTGCCAGCAGCCAAGGGTTCCTCGGCACAGATACGCAGTATTTT
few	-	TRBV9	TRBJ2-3	CASSVTTGRAQDTQYF	TGTGCCAGCAGCGTAACAACAGGGAGGGCGCAAGATACGCAGTATTTT
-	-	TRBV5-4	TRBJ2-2	CASSLITSTGELFF	TGTGCCAGCAGCTTAATAACTAGCACCGGGGAGCTGTTTTTT
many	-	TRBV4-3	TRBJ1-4	CASSQNHGLTNEKLFF	TGCGCCAGCAGCCAAAATCACGGGTTAACTAATGAAAAACTGTTTTTT
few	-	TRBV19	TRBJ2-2	CASNGRTNTGELFF	TGTGCCAGTAACGGCAGGACGAACACCGGGGAGCTGTTTTTT
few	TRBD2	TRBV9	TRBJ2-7	CASSAPGLASYEQYF	TGTGCCAGCAGCGCCCCTGGACTAGCCTCCTACGAGCAGTACTTC
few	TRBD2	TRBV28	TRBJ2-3	CASSPPGLAGSTDTQYF	TGTGCCAGCAGTCCCCCCGGACTAGCGGGGAGCACAGATACGCAGTATTTT
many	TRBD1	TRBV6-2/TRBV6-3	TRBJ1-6	CASRPTGRGSPLHF	TGTGCCAGCAGACCGACAGGGCGCGGTTCACCCCTCCACTTT
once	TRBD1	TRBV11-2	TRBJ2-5	CASSTGARQETQYF	TGTGCCAGCAGCACAGGGGCGCGCCAAGAGACCCAGTACTTC
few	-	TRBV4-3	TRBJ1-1	CASSQHRGRTEAFF	TGCGCCAGCAGCCAACATCGGGGTAGGACTGAAGCTTTCTTT
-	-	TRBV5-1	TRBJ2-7	CASSGLGYEQYF	TGCGCCAGCAGCGGGTTGGGGTACGAGCAGTACTTC
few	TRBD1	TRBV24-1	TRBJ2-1	CATRQGAGNEQFF	TGTGCCACCAGACAGGGGGCGGGCAATGAGCAGTTCTTC
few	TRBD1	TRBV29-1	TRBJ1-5	CSVATGVDQPQHF	TGCAGCGTGGCTACAGGGGTGGATCAGCCCCAGCATTTT
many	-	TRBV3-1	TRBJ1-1	CASSQVGTEAFF	TGTGCCAGCAGCCAAGTAGGCACTGAAGCTTTCTTT
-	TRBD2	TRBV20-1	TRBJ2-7	CSARAAGGPHEQYF	TGCAGTGCTAGAGCAGCGGGAGGGCCCCACGAGCAGTACTTC
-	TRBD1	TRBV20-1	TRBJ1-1	CSARDSVGTGTEAFF	TGCAGTGCTAGAGATTCCGTTGGGACAGGGACTGAAGCTTTCTTT
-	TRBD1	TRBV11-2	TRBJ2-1	CASSLRCRDRALCEQFF	TGTGCCAGCAGCTTACGGTGCCGGGACAGGGCGCTCTGTGAGCAGTTCTTC
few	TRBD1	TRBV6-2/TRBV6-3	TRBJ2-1	CASSSLADRGYNEQFF	TGTGCCAGCAGTTCACTCGCGGACAGGGGGTACAATGAGCAGTTCTTC
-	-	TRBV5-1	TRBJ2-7	CASSLLGGVYEQYF	TGCGCCAGCAGCTTACTAGGGGGGGTCTACGAGCAGTACTTC
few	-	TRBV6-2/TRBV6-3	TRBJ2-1	CASMVTGAAKEQFF	TGTGCCAGCATGGTTACGGGGGCGGCTAAGGAGCAGTTCTTC
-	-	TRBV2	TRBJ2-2	CASRPTGTGELFF	TGTGCCAGCAGACCGACGGGCACCGGGGAGCTGTTTTTT
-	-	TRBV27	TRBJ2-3	CASLSHHGTDTQYF	TGTGCCAGCCTTTCCCACCATGGCACAGATACGCAGTATTTT
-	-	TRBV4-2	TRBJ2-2	CASSQEGASGELFF	TGTGCCAGCAGCCAAGAGGGGGCCTCCGGGGAGCTGTTTTTT
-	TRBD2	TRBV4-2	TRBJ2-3	CASSQETTSGGATDTQYF	TGTGCCAGCAGCCAAGAAACGACTAGCGGGGGGGCTACAGATACGCAGTATTTT
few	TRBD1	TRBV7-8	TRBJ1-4	CASSSGTGEDEKLFF	TGTGCCAGCAGCTCCGGGACAGGCGAGGATGAAAAACTGTTTTTT
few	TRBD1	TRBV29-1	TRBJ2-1	CSVRPGQGAVEQFF	TGCAGCGTACGACCGGGACAGGGGGCCGTTGAGCAGTTCTTC
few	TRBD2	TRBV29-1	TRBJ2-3	CSVRPGGPTDTQYF	TGCAGCGTGCGACCGGGGGGTCCCACAGATACGCAGTATTTT
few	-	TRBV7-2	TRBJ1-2	CASSLPRDNYGYTF	TGTGCCAGCAGCTTGCCCAGGGACAACTATGGCTACACCTTC
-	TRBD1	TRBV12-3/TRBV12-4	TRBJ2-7	CASSTGQGTYEQYF	TGTGCCAGCAGTACCGGACAGGGCACTTACGAGCAGTACTTC
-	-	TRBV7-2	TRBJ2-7	CASSLASVSEQYF	TGTGCCAGCAGCTTAGCCAGCGTTAGCGAGCAGTACTTC
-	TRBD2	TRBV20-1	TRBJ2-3	CSAPTSGLAVHGTQYF	TGCAGTGCTCCCACCAGCGGACTAGCGGTGCATGGTACGCAGTATTTT